This TCR beta chain was observed in a study of cytomegalovirus exposure and HLA in healthy donors. Overall study findings and caveats: For TCR beta chains, V- and J-gene trimming was later linked to a missense DCLRE1C variant.

This CDR3 has 15 residues. V was trimmed by 4 bases and J by 4 bases, leaving 17 bases between them. The germline gives CDR1 SGDLS, CDR2 YYNGEE. It was with 60 Vbeta and 13 Jbeta primers that the PCR ran. Sequencing was performed with immunoSEQ multiplex PCR; in TCRdb, only in-frame clones are kept and a portion is missing. The sample carries 76,000 or so clones, nearly 80% recorded once. This clone has only one observation. Its antigen is not known. Sequencing was performed on PBMCs. The V gene is TRBV9, the J gene TRBJ1-1, with D possibly matching TRBD1 (6 bases). The receptor's source is a woman aged 40 to 55 in good health and CMV-seropositive. The DNA of the CDR3 is TGTGCCAGCAGCACCCGGGGGGGGCAGGGCACTGAAGCTTTCTTT. Translating it yields CASSTRGGQGTEAFF.